Each of the 14 T cell receptor beta chains below was sequenced from the same sample in a study of blood T cell repertoires in COVID-19. Produced via immunoSEQ multiplex PCR; TCRdb's table is partial and in-frame only. The sample gives about 150,000 clones, about 90% of which show up once; about 0.57% is in the top ten. Sequences were obtained from peripheral blood. The receptors were gathered from a man between 50 and 59 years old with acute or convalescent COVID-19.

This chain links TRBV7-2 with TRBJ2-4, with TRBD1 matching 9 bases. V lost 6 bases and J lost 8; bases outside the gene matches: 17. This CDR3 spans 17 amino acids. Looked up from germline, CDR1 is SGHTA and CDR2 is FQGNSA. The CDR3 nucleotides are TGTGCCAGCAGGGGACCGATCGTGACAGGGGGGTTGGACATTCAGTACTTC. Amino acids: CASRGPIVTGGLDIQYF.

The rearrangement joins TRBV10-3 to TRBJ1-5; 9 bases map to TRBD1. Germline loops: CDR1 ENHRY, CDR2 SYGVKD. The CDR3 runs 15 residues. After removal of 3 bases from V and 6 bases from J, the junction contained 6 bases not matched to a gene. This chain's CDR3 is CAISEKTGGIQPQHF. CDR3 nucleotides: TGTGCCATCAGTGAAAAGACAGGGGGAATTCAGCCCCAGCATTTT.

The chain uses TRBV27 and TRBJ2-7, with D possibly matching TRBD1 (6 bases). The CDR3 consists of 17 residues. Germline V gives CDR1 MNHEY, CDR2 SMNVEV (reference sequence). The V and J ends lost 3 bases and 1 base respectively, with 19 bases between them. The CDR3 region is CASSFRAGTRYSYEQYF. The CDR3, as DNA: TGTGCCAGCAGTTTCAGAGCCGGGACAAGATATTCCTACGAGCAGTACTTC.

The rearrangement links TRBV4-1 to TRBJ2-1; a weak D match, TRBD1 (6 bases). Germline loops: CDR1 MGHRA, CDR2 YSYEKL. The CDR3 length is 15 residues. The V end was cut by 3 bases, the J end by 7 bases, with 16 bases between. CDR3: CASSQVGKRGNEQFF. CDR3 bases: TGCGCCAGCAGCCAGGTAGGGAAGAGGGGGAATGAGCAGTTCTTC.

The V and J genes are TRBV19 and TRBJ1-6, with 8 bases aligning to TRBD1. The CDR3 runs to 14 residues. V trimming: 8 bases; J trimming: 7 bases; junction bases outside the gene matches: 7. Germline V CDR1 and CDR2: LNHDA, SQIVND (reference sequence). The CDR3: CASRYGQGNSPLHF. CDR3 bases: TGTGCCAGTCGGTATGGACAGGGAAATTCACCCCTCCACTTT.

V and J are TRBV28 and TRBJ2-4; 11 bases line up with TRBD1. This CDR3 spans 17 amino acids. Germline V gene lookup returns CDR1 MDHEN and CDR2 SYDVKM. Losses at the gene ends were 8 bases for V and 0 bases for J; bases not matched to a gene: 9. The CDR3 region has the DNA TGTGCCAGCGTTGGACAGGGGGCAGGTTTAGCCAAAAACATTCAGTACTTC. It translates to CASVGQGAGLAKNIQYF.

The V call is TRBV28, the J call TRBJ1-2; 7 bases map to TRBD1. The trim removed 3 bases at V and 2 bases at J, leaving 12 bases unmatched. Germline V lookup: CDR1 MDHEN, CDR2 SYDVKM. This CDR3 has 17 residues. This chain's CDR3 is CASSFPGQSSRNYGYTF. CDR3 nucleotide sequence: TGTGCCAGCAGTTTCCCGGGACAGTCTTCTAGGAACTATGGCTACACCTTC.

The chain recombines TRBV11-2 with TRBJ2-7, with 10 nucleotides matching TRBD2. CDR1 is SGHAT, CDR2 FQNNGV, per germline. Trimming removed 4 bases from V and 3 bases from J; junction bases left unmatched: 3. The length of the CDR3 is 14 residues. CDR3 residues: CASSSLAGGYEQYF. For the CDR3, the DNA is TGTGCCAGCAGCTCCTTAGCGGGGGGCTACGAGCAGTACTTC.

The V call is TRBV9, the J call TRBJ2-3; tentatively, D is TRBD2 (5 bases). V was cut by 0 bases and J by 6 bases, with 11 bases left in between. CDR3 length: 14 amino acids. Germline-derived CDR1 and CDR2 are SGDLS and YYNGEE. CDR3 DNA sequence: TGTGCCAGCAGCGTAGGAGGGCGGGTTGATACGCAGTATTTT. This codes for CASSVGGRVDTQYF.

V usage is TRBV21-1 and J usage is TRBJ2-7; the table assigns TRBD1, which was not confirmed against the DNA. TRBV21-1 is labeled a pseudogene. The CDR3 spans 15 residues. CDR3 region: CASSKVVRAFHEQYV. The CDR3 nucleotides are TGTGCCAGCAGCAAAGTTGTCAGGGCTTTCCACGAGCAGTACGTC.

This chain links TRBV28 with TRBJ2-7, with D perhaps matching TRBD2 (5 bases). Germline CDR1 is MDHEN and CDR2 is SYDVKM. V shed 7 bases and J shed 4 bases, with 14 bases lying between them. This CDR3 region has 13 residues. The CDR3 protein is CASTPAGEYEQYF. The CDR3 DNA reads TGTGCCAGCACCCCGGCGGGTGAGTACGAGCAGTACTTC.

V is TRBV3-1 (or the pseudogene TRBV3-2) and J is TRBJ2-5; D is undetermined. Germline values: CDR1 LGHDT, CDR2 YNNKEL (reference sequence). The CDR3 has 13 amino acids. Trimming stripped 3 bases from V and 3 bases from J, with 8 bases between. The CDR3 here is CASSQRSEETQYF. CDR3 bases: TGTGCCAGCAGCCAGAGAAGCGAAGAGACCCAGTACTTC.

This clone was seen more than once but under ten times. DNA of the CDR3: TGCGCCAGCAGCCCGAGGACAGGAATGGATGGCTACACCTTC. Protein product: CASSPRTGMDGYTF. This chain connects TRBV4-1 to TRBJ1-2; TRBD1 aligns across 7 bases. The CDR3 is 14 residues long. CDR1 and CDR2 (germline): MGHRA, YSYEKL. J lost 6 bases, V lost 4 bases, and 8 bases had no gene match.

The chain carries TRBV27 and TRBJ1-3; D might be TRBD1 (5 bases). The CDR3 length is 14 residues. Germline-derived CDR1 and CDR2 are MNHEY and SMNVEV (reference sequence). Trimming left V 5 bases short and J 1 base short, with 9 bases between. CDR3 sequence reads: CASSADRSGNTIYF. CDR3 in DNA: TGTGCCAGCAGTGCTGACAGATCTGGAAACACCATATATTTT.